The present T cell receptor beta chain was sequenced within a study of beta chain features in type 1 diabetes (dated by TCRdb to the late 2010s). About the study as a whole: Mean age, gender distribution, total cell number and subset yield did not differ between patients and healthy donors. Across all samples, roughly 110,000,000 sorted cells were examined, and cell number per subset correlated strongly with RNA yield. In the study, TCRB repertoires of sorted circulating CD4+ T cell subsets from recently diagnosed type 1 diabetes patients were compared with those of matched healthy donors. Regulatory and stem cell-like memory subsets were obtained from only 8 patients and roughly eight healthy donors, while naive and central memory subsets were obtained from all 30 or so donors. Broader findings and caveats from the paper: At VDJ recombination sites, patients with type 1 diabetes made fewer insertions and deleted more nucleotides, a pattern implying thymic rearrangement abnormalities. Shorter templates might have been favored by PCR, but patient and control samples were amplified and corrected together, so both groups would have been affected equally by any skew. The naive, central memory and regulatory TCRB repertoires appeared to resemble one another more closely among patients than among healthy donors. A moderate but significant shortening of TCRB CDR3 length was observed in type 1 diabetes patients in all four CD4+ subsets. Sequencing cDNA rather than genomic DNA could over-represent highly expressing activated cells, although activation and CD3 levels did not differ between groups. Because the HLA sub-analyses included only small numbers of individuals, any influence of HLA type on TCRB rearrangement was left unresolved.

The CDR3 runs 14 residues from the cysteine to the phenylalanine. Only the CDR3 part of the read is kept: 42 bases, read in frame from the first base. The trim is 4 bases for V and 6 bases for J, with a gap of 12 bases between the germline ends. CDR1 and CDR2 were assigned from the germline V gene as SGHTA and FQGNSA. From each donor, a single peripheral blood sample of about 100 mL on average was drawn into heparinised tubes. A BD FACSAria II and a panel including CD45RO, CCR7, CD25, CD127, CD95 and CD27 were used to sort naive, central memory, regulatory and stem cell-like memory CD4+ T cells. Purity was above 98% for every sorted population. Right away, PBMCs were isolated by Lymphoprep density gradient centrifugation and were stained directly, with no culture step. To minimize batch effects, samples were stained and sorted in pairs, one healthy donor with one patient per experiment. All of the isolated RNA was reverse transcribed with the High Capacity cDNA Reverse Transcription Kit, so expressed TCRB transcripts were sequenced. Deep immunoSEQ sequencing was applied to naive, central memory and regulatory T cell samples, giving an average of roughly 3.5 million total reads per sample. After sorted cells were lysed in RLT buffer, RNA was extracted with DNase-treated RNeasy Micro or Mini kits, with the choice depending on cell number. To prevent cross-contamination, each cell subset was processed individually, whereas patient and healthy donor samples were processed jointly. Using the immunoSEQ multiplex PCR, TCRB sequences were amplified from cDNA into 87-bp fragments spanning the CDR3 region. The amplicons were sequenced using the Illumina HiSeq platform. In the original analysis: Synthetic template baselines were used to correct PCR bias computationally, reads within Hamming distance 2 were collapsed together, and singletons that could not be merged were discarded. Reads were aligned against IMGT to assign V, D and J genes, CDR3 length and insertions or deletions at six rearrangement sites. Within each subset, clonotype counts were normalized to sorted cell number, after which true diversity and Gini coefficients were computed with the tcR R package. The overlap coefficient, calculated on TCRB nucleotide sequences, was used to quantify repertoire sharing. As a proxy for the pre-selection repertoire, out-of-frame TCRB sequences from naive cells were analyzed. TCRdb re-hosts the immuneACCESS table, in-frame sequences only. Its copies lack some clones; in the studies checked, an unresolved V gene accounts for under half of them, and the cause for the rest is not known. The D gene and trimming were derived from the DNA, and the V and J assignments and clone size from that table. For this sample there are around 310,000 clones; roughly 11% appear just once. The top ten clones comprise around 0.015% of the sample.

This clone was recorded a few times. Its antigen target is currently unknown. The sample holds no much larger clone one base away, and base qualities are not on file. The sequence came from a woman in her 30s in good health. Sample: naive CD4+ T cells from blood. According to the study, the label for this sample's cell subset or site signals: true naive CD4+ T cells. In this chain, TRBV7-2 is recombined with TRBJ2-2; a tentative D call is TRBD2 (6 bases match). The nucleotide sequence reads TGTGCCAGCAGCTATGCCGGGACTGCCGGGGAGCTGTTTTTT. Its protein product is CASSYAGTAGELFF. This CDR3, with the reference TRBV7-2 and TRBJ2-2 proteins standing in past its ends, gives the full variable domain GAGVSQSPSNKVTEKGKDVELRCDPISGHTALYWYRQSLGQGLEFLIYFQGNSAPDKSGLPSDRFSAERTGGSVSTLTIQRTQQEDSAVYLCASSYAGTAGELFFGEGSRLTVL.